The clone carrying this T cell receptor beta chain has a handful of counts. The antigen is unknown. This sample is drawn from a study of vaccination effects on CD4 cells after COVID-19. Across the whole study: All study participants received two doses of BNT162b2 or mRNA-1273 vaccine. Study conclusions and caveats: Clones of infection and vaccine origin contracted markedly late after vaccination. The study enrolled few convalescent patients and sampled no early post-infection timepoints.

Data came from immunoSEQ multiplex PCR; TCRdb stores just in-frame clones and leaves some out. The data hold about 24,000 clones, with roughly 80% observed a single time. With the ViraFEST assay, the study expanded antigen-specific CD4+ T cells using viral peptide pools, then sequenced them. Subsequent to a culture period of 10 to 11 days, CD4+ T cells were isolated. In the vaccine recipients, nucleocapsid antibodies were negative and there was no prior SARS-CoV-2 infection. The authors exchanged half the medium for IL-2 medium on days 3 and 7. This specimen was CD4+ T cells from PBMCs cultured with HCoV-NL63 spike peptides, taken before COVID-19 vaccination. This TCR was recovered from a human donor who received a COVID-19 vaccine.

CDR3 DNA: TGTGCCAGCAGCCAAGATGCGGGCTACAATCAGCCCCAGCATTTT. The encoded protein is CASSQDAGYNQPQHF. The chain uses TRBV3-1 (or the pseudogene TRBV3-2) and TRBJ1-5; no clear D. This CDR3 contains 15 residues. CDR1 is LGHDT, CDR2 YNNKEL, per germline (reference sequence). With 0 bases removed from V and 3 bases from J, the gap between germline ends came to 9 bases.